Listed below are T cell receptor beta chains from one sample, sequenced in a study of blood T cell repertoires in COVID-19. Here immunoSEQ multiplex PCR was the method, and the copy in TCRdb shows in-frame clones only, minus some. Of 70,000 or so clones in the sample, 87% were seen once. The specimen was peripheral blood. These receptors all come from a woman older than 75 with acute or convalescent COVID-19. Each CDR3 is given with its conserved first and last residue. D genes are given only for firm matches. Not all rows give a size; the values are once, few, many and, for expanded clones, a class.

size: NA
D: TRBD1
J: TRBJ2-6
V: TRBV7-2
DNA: TGTGCCAGCAGGCCGGGACAGGGTTATGGGGCCAACGTCCTGACTTTC
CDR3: CASRPGQGYGANVLTF

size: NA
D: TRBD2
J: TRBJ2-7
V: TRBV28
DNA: TGTGCCAGCATCCAGGGAGGGACCTACGAGCAGTACTTC
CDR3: CASIQGGTYEQYF

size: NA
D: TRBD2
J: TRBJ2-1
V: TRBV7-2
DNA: TGTGCCAGCAGCTTAGGACTAGCGGTTTACAATGAGCAGTTCTTC
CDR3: CASSLGLAVYNEQFF

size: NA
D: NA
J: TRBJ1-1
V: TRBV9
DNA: TGTGCCAGCAGCGTAGGGCCTGAAGCTTTCTTT
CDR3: CASSVGPEAFF

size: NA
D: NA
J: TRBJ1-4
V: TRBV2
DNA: TGTGCCAGCCAGCGGGGGCTGGATAATGAAAAACTGTTTTTT
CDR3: CASQRGLDNEKLFF

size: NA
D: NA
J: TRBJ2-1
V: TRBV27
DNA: TGTGCCAGCAGTTTACGATTCAGCGGCGCCTACAATGAGCAGTTCTTC
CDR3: CASSLRFSGAYNEQFF

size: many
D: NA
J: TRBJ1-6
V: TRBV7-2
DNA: TGTGCCAGCAGCCGCAGGAAGTCACCCCTCCACTTT
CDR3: CASSRRKSPLHF

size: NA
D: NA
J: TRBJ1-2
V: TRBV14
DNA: TGTGCCAGCAGCCAAGATCCAGCAGGGATCGGCTACACCTTC
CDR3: CASSQDPAGIGYTF

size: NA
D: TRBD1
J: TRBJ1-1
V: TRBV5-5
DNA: TGTGCCAGCAGCCGGACAGGGAACGCTTTCTTT
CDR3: CASSRTGNAFF

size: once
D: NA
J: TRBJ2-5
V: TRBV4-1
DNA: TGCGCCAGCAGCCTCGGGAGAGGAGAGACCCAGTACTTC
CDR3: CASSLGRGETQYF

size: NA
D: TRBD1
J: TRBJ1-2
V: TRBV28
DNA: TGTGCTGCAAGAGGGACAGGGAGATATGGCTACACCTTC
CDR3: CAARGTGRYGYTF

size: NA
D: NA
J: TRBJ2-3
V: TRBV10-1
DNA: TGCGCCAGCAGCCGCGGAACAGATACGCAGTATTTT
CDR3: CASSRGTDTQYF

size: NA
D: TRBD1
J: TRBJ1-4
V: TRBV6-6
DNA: TGTGCCAGCAGCTGGCCGGGACAGGGGAGGGAAAAACTGTTTTTT
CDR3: CASSWPGQGREKLFF

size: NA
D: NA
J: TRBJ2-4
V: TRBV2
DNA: TGTGCCAGCAGCCAAGACGAGGCCCTAGCCAAAAACATTCAGTACTTC
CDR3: CASSQDEALAKNIQYF

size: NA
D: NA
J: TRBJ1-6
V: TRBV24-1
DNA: TGTGCCACCAGTGCGGGGGGGGTCCTCTCACCCCTCCACTTT
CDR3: CATSAGGVLSPLHF

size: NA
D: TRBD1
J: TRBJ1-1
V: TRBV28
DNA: TGTGCCAGCAGTGAACAGGGGAGGTACACTGAAGCTTTCTTT
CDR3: CASSEQGRYTEAFF

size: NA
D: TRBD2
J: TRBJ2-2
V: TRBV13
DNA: TGTGCCAGCAGCTCGGGACTAATCACCGGGGAGCTGTTTTTT
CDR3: CASSSGLITGELFF

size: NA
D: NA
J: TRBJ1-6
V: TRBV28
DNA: TGTGCCAGCAAGCGAACAATCTATAATTCACCCCTCCACTTT
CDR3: CASKRTIYNSPLHF

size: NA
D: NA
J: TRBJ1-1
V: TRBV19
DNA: TGTGCCAGTAGTATGGAGTTGAACACTGAAGCTTTCTTT
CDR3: CASSMELNTEAFF

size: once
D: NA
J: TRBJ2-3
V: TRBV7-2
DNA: TGTGCCAGCAGCCCCGGCGGGCGGGGCCGCACAGATACGCAGTATTTT
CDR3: CASSPGGRGRTDTQYF

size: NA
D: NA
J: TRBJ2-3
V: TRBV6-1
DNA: TGTGCCAGCAGTGAATTTAGACCTGACTCGCAGTATTTT
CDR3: CASSEFRPDSQYF

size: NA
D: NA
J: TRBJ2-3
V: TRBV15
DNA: TGTGCCACCGGAGCACACAGGACAGATACGCAGTATTTT
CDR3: CATGAHRTDTQYF

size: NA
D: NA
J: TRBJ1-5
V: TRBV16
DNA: TGTGCCAGCAGCCAAGGGCCGGATCAGCCCCAGCATTTT
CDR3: CASSQGPDQPQHF

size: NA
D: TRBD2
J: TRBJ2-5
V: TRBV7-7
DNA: TGTGCCAGCAGCTTGGAGGTTAGGGGAGGGCCTGAGACCCAGTACTTC
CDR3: CASSLEVRGGPETQYF

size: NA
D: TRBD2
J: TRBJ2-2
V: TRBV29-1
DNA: TGCAGCGTTGAGGGGGGGTCTGGCCCCGGGGAGCTGTTTTTT
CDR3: CSVEGGSGPGELFF

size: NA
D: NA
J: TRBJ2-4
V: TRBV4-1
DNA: TGCGCCAGCAGCCAAGCCGCAGGGGACCTAGCCAAAAACATTCAGTACTTC
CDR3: CASSQAAGDLAKNIQYF

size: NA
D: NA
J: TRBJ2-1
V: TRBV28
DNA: TGTGCCAGCAGTTTGAAGCGCGAGCAGTTCTTC
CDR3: CASSLKREQFF

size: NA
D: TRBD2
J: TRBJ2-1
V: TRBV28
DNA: TGTGCCAGCAGTCCAGGGACTAGCACGAAAAATGAGCAGTTCTTC
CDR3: CASSPGTSTKNEQFF

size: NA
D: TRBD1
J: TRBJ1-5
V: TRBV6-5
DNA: TGTGCCAGCAGGGGACAGGGCTGGGGCAATCAGCCCCAGCATTTT
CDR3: CASRGQGWGNQPQHF

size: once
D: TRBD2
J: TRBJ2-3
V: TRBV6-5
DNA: TGTGCCAGCAAGGCTAGCGGGGTCACAGATACGCAGTATTTT
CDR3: CASKASGVTDTQYF

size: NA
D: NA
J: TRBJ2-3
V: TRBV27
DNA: TGTGCCAGCAGGTTTAGGGGGGGTGGTGATACGCAGTATTTT
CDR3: CASRFRGGGDTQYF

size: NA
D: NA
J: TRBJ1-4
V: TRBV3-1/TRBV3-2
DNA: TGTGCCAGCAGCCAAGGCATGGGGGCGACTAATGAAAAACTGTTTTTT
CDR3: CASSQGMGATNEKLFF

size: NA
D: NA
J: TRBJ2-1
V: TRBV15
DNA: TGTGCCACCAGCAGAGATCCCTTGGCTAGCCCGTTCTTC
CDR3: CATSRDPLASPFF

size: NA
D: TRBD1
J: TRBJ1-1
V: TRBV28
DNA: TGTGCCACTACAGGGGGCACTGAAGCTTTCTTT
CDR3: CATTGGTEAFF

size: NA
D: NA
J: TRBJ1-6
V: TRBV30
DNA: TGTGCCTGGAGTTTCCAAGGGGTCCTCTATAATTCACCCCTCCACTTT
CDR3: CAWSFQGVLYNSPLHF

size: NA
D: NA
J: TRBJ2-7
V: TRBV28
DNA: TGTGCCAGCAGTTTGACGCTAGCAGATTACGAGCAGTACTTC
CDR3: CASSLTLADYEQYF

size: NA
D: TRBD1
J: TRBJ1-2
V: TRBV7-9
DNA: TGTGCCAGCAGCCCGACAGGGCCCTCGGGATATGGCTACACCTTC
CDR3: CASSPTGPSGYGYTF

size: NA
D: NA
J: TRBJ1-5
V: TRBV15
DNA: TGTGCCACCAGCAGAGAGAACCCTAGAGGCGGTCAGCCCCAGCATTTT
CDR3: CATSRENPRGGQPQHF

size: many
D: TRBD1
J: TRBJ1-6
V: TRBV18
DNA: TGTGCCAGCTCACCTGTACGGGACAGGGATAATTCACCCCTCCACTTT
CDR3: CASSPVRDRDNSPLHF

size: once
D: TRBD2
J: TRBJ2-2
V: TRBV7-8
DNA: TGTGCCAGCAGCTTAAGACTAGCGGGGGGATCCGGGGAGCTGTTTTTT
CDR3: CASSLRLAGGSGELFF

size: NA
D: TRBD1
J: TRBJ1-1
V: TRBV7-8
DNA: TGTGCCAGCAGTTCACAGGGGGCGCGACGGACTGAAGCTTTCTTT
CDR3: CASSSQGARRTEAFF

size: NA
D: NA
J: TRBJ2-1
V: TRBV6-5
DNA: TGTGCCAGCAGCGCGACTACAAGCTCCTACAATGAGCAGTTCTTC
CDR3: CASSATTSSYNEQFF

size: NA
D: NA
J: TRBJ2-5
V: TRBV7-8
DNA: TGTGCCAGCAGCCCGGGGGGCGGGAGAGCTAGGACCCAGTACTTC
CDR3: CASSPGGGRARTQYF

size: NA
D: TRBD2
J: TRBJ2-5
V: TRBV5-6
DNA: TGTGCCAGCAGCTTGGATGGGACTAGCGGAGCTCGGCAAGAGACCCAGTACTTC
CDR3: CASSLDGTSGARQETQYF

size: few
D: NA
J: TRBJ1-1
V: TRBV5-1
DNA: TGCGCCAGCAGCTGGACAGTAAACGCTGAAGCTTTCTTT
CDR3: CASSWTVNAEAFF

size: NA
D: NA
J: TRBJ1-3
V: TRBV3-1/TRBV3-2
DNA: TGTGCCAGCAGCCAATCTCGGGGAAACACCATATATTTT
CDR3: CASSQSRGNTIYF

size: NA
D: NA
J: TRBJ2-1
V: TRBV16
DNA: TGTGCCAGCAGCCGAGAGCGTTACAATGAGCAGTTCTTC
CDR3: CASSRERYNEQFF

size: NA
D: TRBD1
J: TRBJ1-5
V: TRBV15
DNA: TGTGCCACCAGCAGAGGACAGGGGGCTAGGGTTGGCAATCAGCCCCAGCATTTT
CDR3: CATSRGQGARVGNQPQHF

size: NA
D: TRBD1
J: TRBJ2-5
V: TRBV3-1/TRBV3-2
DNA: TGTGCCAGCAGCCTTCGACAGGGGTTCCAAGAGACCCAGTACTTC
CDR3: CASSLRQGFQETQYF

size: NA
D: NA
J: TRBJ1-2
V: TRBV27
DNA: TGTGCCAGCGAGCCGGGATTACCCCCTTTGGGCTACACCTTC
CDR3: CASEPGLPPLGYTF

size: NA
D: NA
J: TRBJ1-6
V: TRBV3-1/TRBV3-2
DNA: TGTGCCAGCAGCCAAGATATGGGGAGCTCCTATAATTCACCCCTCCACTTT
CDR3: CASSQDMGSSYNSPLHF

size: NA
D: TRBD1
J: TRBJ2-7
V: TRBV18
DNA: TGTGCCAGCTCACAAAGGGCCATATTTTCCGGGACAGGGGGATACGAGCAGTACTTC
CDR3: CASSQRAIFSGTGGYEQYF

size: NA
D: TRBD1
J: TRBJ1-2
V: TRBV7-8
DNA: TGTGCCAGCACCCCACAGGCAGGGGGGAGATATGGCTACACCTTC
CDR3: CASTPQAGGRYGYTF

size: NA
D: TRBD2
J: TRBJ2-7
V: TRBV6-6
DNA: TGTGCCAGCAGTTACATTGGACTAGCGAATTACTACGAGCAGTACTTC
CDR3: CASSYIGLANYYEQYF

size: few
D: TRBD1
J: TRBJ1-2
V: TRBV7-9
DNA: TGTGCCAGCAGCCGGGACAGGGGATATGGCTACACCTTC
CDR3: CASSRDRGYGYTF